This TCR beta chain was identified in a study of T cells in localized non-small cell lung cancer. Whole-study results and caveats: Those with higher blood T cell density had longer overall survival. Tumor trailed uninvolved adjacent lung in T cell clonality, which peaked there. The tumor had only one region sequenced, so heterogeneity remains possible. Adjacent lung tissue had a median 57 of the top 100 clones found in the tumor.

This CDR3 has 20 amino acids. Using immunoSEQ multiplex PCR, the repertoire was profiled, and TCRdb retains in-frame clones only, with some absent. The sample records 10,000 or so clones, about 90% being singletons. A remark on this clone: Its antigen remains unidentified.

The clonotype originates from a woman aged 35 to 69 with stage I squamous cell lung carcinoma. This specimen consisted of peripheral blood, obtained before any cancer treatment. The chain carries TRBV1 and TRBJ2-6; the D call of TRBD2 is as the table states it, not checked on the DNA. TRBV1 is marked as a pseudogene. The CDR3 region has the DNA TGCACCAGCAGCCCAAGGGTGGCGGAGGAGTGGTACTCTGGGGCCAACGTCCTGACTTTC. It translates to CTSSPRVAEEWYSGANVLTF.